The sample holds many counts of the clone carrying this T cell receptor beta chain. As for the cDNA, it was generated by 5'RACE with 10-nucleotide random UMIs. The output of every sequencing run exceeded 190 million TCR-beta sequences, derived from 15-18 subjects. TCRdb redid the calling of the 5' RACE reads with MiXCR, one entry per CDR3 protein. The data show 75,000 to 95,000 distinct CDR3 sequences, with 17% seen just once and roughly 15% held by the top ten. Volunteers from a blood bank in Maryland, USA, constituted the healthy controls. For the unsorted libraries, 2 million PBMCs stored at -80 C served as input. The CDR3 is 15 amino acids. Germline V CDR1 and CDR2: SGHRS, YFSETQ. V was trimmed by 2 bases and J by 1 base, leaving 12 bases between them. This entry is derived from a study of neurological immune-mediated disorders.

The sample taken for sequencing was PBMCs. V is TRBV5-1 and J is TRBJ1-1; possibly TRBD1 for D (6 bases). The source of this sequence is a middle-aged woman in good health. CDR3 residues: CASSFTGNSNTEAFF. The DNA of the CDR3 is TGCGCCAGCAGCTTTACAGGGAATTCGAACACTGAAGCTTTCTTT.